The T cell receptor (beta chain) under discussion was sequenced for a study of blood T cells in healthy people across ages. A second PCR, run for roughly 7 to 12 cycles, used a sample-barcoded 5' primer plus a J-beta primer mix. TCRdb re-analysed the 5' RACE reads in MiXCR, keeping a single row per CDR3 protein. The table shows about 1.4 million distinct CDR3 sequences, with roughly 60% occurring only once. Whole-study results and caveats: Bulk PBMC profiling left naive and antigen-experienced comparisons inconclusive.

Remarks on this clonotype: Its antigen is unidentified.

This CDR3 spans 17 amino acids. The V gene end was trimmed by 5 bases and the J gene end by 2 bases; junction bases not matched to a gene: 9. Germline loops: CDR1 MNHEY, CDR2 SMNVEV (reference sequence). This TCR was sampled from a man between 18 and 29 years old in good health. The genes are TRBV27 and TRBJ2-3, with TRBD1 matching 11 bases. The material sequenced was blood. In DNA, the CDR3 is TGTGCCAGCAGTCTGACCAGGGACAGGGGGAACACAGATACGCAGTATTTT. Protein product: CASSLTRDRGNTDTQYF.